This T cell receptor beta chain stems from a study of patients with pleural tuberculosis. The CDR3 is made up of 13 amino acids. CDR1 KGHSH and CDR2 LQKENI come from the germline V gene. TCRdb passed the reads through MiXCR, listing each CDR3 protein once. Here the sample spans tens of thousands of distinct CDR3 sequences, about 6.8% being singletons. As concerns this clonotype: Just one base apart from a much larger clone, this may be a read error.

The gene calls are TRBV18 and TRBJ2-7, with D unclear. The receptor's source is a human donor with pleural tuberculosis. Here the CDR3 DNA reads TGTGCCAGCTCACTCCTTTCCGATTACGAGCAGCACGTC. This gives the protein CASSLLSDYEQHV.